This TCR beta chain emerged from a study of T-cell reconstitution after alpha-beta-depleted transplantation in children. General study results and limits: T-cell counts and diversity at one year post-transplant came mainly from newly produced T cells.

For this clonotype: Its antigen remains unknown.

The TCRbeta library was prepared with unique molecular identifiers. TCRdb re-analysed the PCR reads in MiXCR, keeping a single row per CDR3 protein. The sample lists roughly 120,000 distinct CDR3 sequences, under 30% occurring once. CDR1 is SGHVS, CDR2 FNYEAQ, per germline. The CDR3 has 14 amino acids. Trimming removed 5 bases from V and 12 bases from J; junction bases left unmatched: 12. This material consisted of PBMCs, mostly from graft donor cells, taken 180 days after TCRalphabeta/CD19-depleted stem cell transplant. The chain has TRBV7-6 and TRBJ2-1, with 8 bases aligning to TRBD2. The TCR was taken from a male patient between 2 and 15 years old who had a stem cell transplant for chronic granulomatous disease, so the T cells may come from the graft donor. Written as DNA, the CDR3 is TGTGCCAGCAGCCCGCGAGGGACTAGGGGTTGGCAGTTCTTC. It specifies CASSPRGTRGWQFF.